The rows below give T cell receptor beta chains drawn from one sample of a study of neurological immune-mediated disorders. A single record per CDR3 protein comes from TCRdb applying MiXCR to the 5' RACE reads. This table holds fewer than 60,000 distinct CDR3 sequences, around 4% found once. Sequenced sample: PBMCs. These TCRs come from a man aged 60 to 75 with multiple sclerosis. The CDR3 runs from the conserved cysteine through the conserved F or W. D genes are given only for firm matches. The size field is filled for only some rows; it gives once, few, many or a size class.

len	abundance	d_gene	j_gene	v_gene	CDR3aa	CDR3nt
15	many	-	TRBJ2-1	TRBV20-1	CSASRPNGGYNEQFF	TGCAGTGCTAGTCGACCCAATGGCGGATACAATGAGCAGTTCTTC
15	many	TRBD2	TRBJ2-7	TRBV5-1	CASSLDTSGSYEQYF	TGCGCCAGCAGCTTGGATACTAGCGGCTCCTACGAGCAGTACTTC
15	many	TRBD2	TRBJ2-1	TRBV27	CASNLLAGGAGEQFF	TGTGCCAGCAACCTACTAGCGGGGGGTGCTGGTGAGCAGTTCTTC
15	many	-	TRBJ1-2	TRBV7-9	CASSSYRRTVYGYTF	TGTGCCAGCAGCTCATATAGAAGGACAGTCTATGGCTACACCTTC
15	many	-	TRBJ1-2	TRBV5-1	CASSLETGGNYGYTF	TGCGCCAGCAGCTTGGAGACAGGAGGGAACTATGGCTACACCTTC
15	many	TRBD1	TRBJ1-1	TRBV9	CASSVAMGQGTEAFF	TGTGCCAGCAGCGTAGCTATGGGACAGGGGACTGAAGCTTTCTTT
16	many	TRBD2	TRBJ2-1	TRBV7-2	CASSSFLAGAYNEQFF	TGTGCCAGCAGCTCCTTTCTAGCGGGAGCCTACAATGAGCAGTTCTTC
13	many	-	TRBJ1-1	TRBV20-1	CSASRGKNTEAFF	TGCAGTGCTAGTAGGGGAAAAAACACTGAAGCTTTCTTT
12	many	TRBD1	TRBJ2-1	TRBV20-1	CSAPGQDNEQFF	TGCAGTGCTCCCGGACAGGACAATGAGCAGTTCTTC
14	many	-	TRBJ2-5	TRBV11-2	CASSWGGQQETQYF	TGTGCCAGCAGCTGGGGGGGGCAGCAAGAGACCCAGTACTTC
13	many	-	TRBJ2-7	TRBV15	CATSRDQAYEQYF	TGTGCCACCAGCAGAGATCAAGCCTACGAGCAGTACTTC
11	many	-	TRBJ2-7	TRBV3-1	CASAGTYEQYF	TGTGCCAGCGCAGGGACCTACGAGCAGTACTTC
14	many	-	TRBJ1-6	TRBV12-3/TRBV12-4	CASSLGTENSPLHF	TGTGCCAGCAGTTTAGGGACGGAGAATTCACCCCTCCACTTT
15	many	TRBD1	TRBJ2-1	TRBV5-1	CASSLAPTGYNEQFF	TGCGCCAGCAGCTTGGCACCGACAGGGTACAATGAGCAGTTCTTC
16	many	TRBD2	TRBJ2-2	TRBV7-2	CASSRTSGANTGELFF	TGTGCCAGCAGCCGGACTAGCGGGGCGAACACCGGGGAGCTGTTTTTT
14	few	-	TRBJ2-5	TRBV12-2	CASRLGIEMETQYF	TGTGCAAGTCGCTTAGGGATCGAGATGGAGACCCAGTACTTC
13	many	-	TRBJ2-5	TRBV15	CATSRDVGETQYF	TGTGCCACCAGCAGAGACGTAGGAGAGACCCAGTACTTC
16	few	-	TRBJ2-5	TRBV7-7	CASSLGLVGGKETQYF	TGTGCCAGCAGCTTAGGGTTGGTAGGAGGTAAAGAGACCCAGTACTTC
16	many	-	TRBJ2-2	TRBV4-1	CASRFLLGSSTGELFF	TGCGCCAGCAGATTTTTGTTGGGGTCGAGTACCGGGGAGCTGTTTTTT
15	-	-	TRBJ1-1	TRBV28	CASSLGRGENTEAFF	TGTGCCAGCAGTTTGGGGAGGGGTGAGAACACTGAAGCTTTCTTT
11	many	-	TRBJ1-1	TRBV20-1	CSASKSTEAFF	TGCAGTGCTAGTAAGTCGACTGAAGCTTTCTTT
14	many	-	TRBJ2-2	TRBV5-1	CVRVGMADTGELFF	TGCGTGCGAGTGGGGATGGCGGACACCGGGGAGCTGTTTTTT
14	medium-sized	TRBD1	TRBJ2-1	TRBV7-8	CATRQGTGNNEQFF	TGTGCCACCCGACAGGGGACGGGGAACAATGAGCAGTTCTTC
16	many	-	TRBJ1-2	TRBV15	CATSRDRKTPNYGYTF	TGTGCCACCAGCAGAGATCGAAAGACACCTAACTATGGCTACACCTTC
13	many	-	TRBJ2-7	TRBV27	CASSRVVQDEQYF	TGTGCCAGCAGTCGAGTCGTACAGGACGAGCAGTACTTC
14	few	-	TRBJ1-3	TRBV12-3/TRBV12-4	CASSPGFGEGAIYF	TGTGCCAGCAGTCCGGGATTCGGGGAGGGAGCCATATATTTT
15	-	-	TRBJ1-4	TRBV7-9	CASSPQGSWSEKLFF	TGTGCCAGCAGCCCCCAGGGATCCTGGAGCGAAAAACTGTTTTTT
13	many	-	TRBJ2-1	TRBV7-8	CASSHLNLGEQFF	TGTGCCAGCAGCCACCTGAACCTGGGTGAGCAGTTCTTC
15	few	TRBD2	TRBJ2-2	TRBV28	CASSRGGTRAGELFF	TGTGCCAGCAGCAGAGGAGGGACTAGGGCCGGGGAGCTGTTTTTT
15	-	-	TRBJ2-1	TRBV4-1	CASSQGDAAYNEQFF	TGCGCCAGCAGCCAAGGGGACGCAGCCTACAATGAGCAGTTCTTC
12	many	-	TRBJ1-5	TRBV5-6	CASSLYNQPQHF	TGTGCCAGCAGCTTGTATAATCAGCCCCAGCATTTT
18	many	TRBD2	TRBJ2-3	TRBV7-9	CASSLPFRLAGKSDTQYF	TGTGCCAGCAGCTTACCCTTTCGACTAGCGGGGAAGTCAGATACGCAGTATTTT
13	many	-	TRBJ2-7	TRBV5-1	CASSSGMSIEQYF	TGCGCCAGCAGCTCGGGGATGTCGATCGAGCAGTACTTC
14	many	-	TRBJ2-6	TRBV6-1	CASRGVTGANVLTF	TGTGCCAGCAGGGGGGTTACTGGGGCCAACGTCCTGACTTTC
16	many	TRBD1	TRBJ2-5	TRBV18	CASSRGTGSSQETQYF	TGTGCCAGCTCACGGGGGACAGGATCTTCCCAAGAGACCCAGTACTTC
15	-	-	TRBJ1-2	TRBV27	CASRLYLGADYGYTF	TGTGCCAGCAGGCTGTATCTGGGGGCCGACTATGGCTACACCTTC
14	many	-	TRBJ2-7	TRBV3-1	CASSQGYRAYEQYF	TGTGCCAGCAGCCAGGGCTATCGGGCTTACGAGCAGTACTTC
15	many	TRBD2	TRBJ2-3	TRBV15	CATSRVAGSADTQYF	TGTGCCACCAGCAGAGTAGCGGGGAGCGCAGATACGCAGTATTTT
14	many	-	TRBJ2-7	TRBV6-5	CATQVRRGPYEQYF	TGTGCCACCCAGGTTAGGCGGGGACCCTACGAGCAGTACTTC
16	many	-	TRBJ1-3	TRBV5-1	CASSFGHPSSGNTIYF	TGCGCCAGCAGCTTTGGTCATCCCAGCTCTGGAAACACCATATATTTT
15	many	TRBD2	TRBJ2-2	TRBV5-1	CASSLTSGSPGELFF	TGCGCCAGCAGCTTGACTAGCGGGAGTCCCGGGGAGCTGTTTTTT
15	many	TRBD2	TRBJ2-3	TRBV6-6	CASTPASGSGDTQYF	TGTGCCAGCACCCCCGCTAGCGGGAGCGGAGATACGCAGTATTTT
11	many	-	TRBJ2-7	TRBV7-9	CASSFNYEQYF	TGTGCCAGCAGCTTTAATTACGAGCAGTACTTC
14	many	TRBD2	TRBJ2-2	TRBV30	CAWIAGLNTGELFF	TGTGCCTGGATAGCGGGGCTGAACACCGGGGAGCTGTTTTTT
14	many	-	TRBJ2-3	TRBV19	CASSLGLGTDTQYF	TGTGCCAGTAGTTTGGGTCTCGGCACAGATACGCAGTATTTT
15	many	TRBD2	TRBJ2-2	TRBV5-1	CASSGPGLVLGELFF	TGCGCCAGCAGCGGACCGGGACTAGTCCTCGGGGAGCTGTTTTTT
17	many	TRBD1	TRBJ1-1	TRBV12-3/TRBV12-4	CASNGGTGGMGGTEAFF	TGTGCCAGCAACGGCGGGACAGGGGGGATGGGGGGCACTGAAGCTTTCTTT
15	many	-	TRBJ2-1	TRBV12-3/TRBV12-4	CASSGSGWTYNEQFF	TGTGCCAGCAGTGGTTCAGGGTGGACCTACAATGAGCAGTTCTTC
12	-	-	TRBJ1-2	TRBV5-1	CASSRDLYGYTF	TGCGCCAGCAGCCGGGACCTCTATGGCTACACCTTC
17	-	-	TRBJ1-1	TRBV5-1	CASSLRVGRSGATEAFF	TGCGCCAGCAGCTTGAGGGTCGGGCGCTCTGGTGCCACTGAAGCTTTCTTT
14	many	TRBD2	TRBJ2-3	TRBV7-6	CASSLSGSADTQYF	TGTGCCAGCAGCCTTAGCGGGAGTGCAGATACGCAGTATTTT
19	many	TRBD1	TRBJ2-3	TRBV20-1	CSAFPPPGQGFQGTDTQYF	TGCAGTGCCTTCCCCCCTCCGGGACAGGGCTTCCAGGGCACAGATACGCAGTATTTT
13	many	TRBD1	TRBJ2-7	TRBV29-1	CSVGGQGAYEQYF	TGCAGCGTTGGAGGCCAGGGGGCCTACGAGCAGTACTTC
13	many	-	TRBJ2-7	TRBV12-3/TRBV12-4	CASQPLGGNQQYF	TGTGCCAGTCAACCCTTAGGAGGGAATCAGCAGTACTTC